This T cell receptor beta chain comes out of a study of cytomegalovirus exposure and HLA in healthy donors. Overall study: When roughly 420 donors were genotyped, 80% to 90% of them were found to fall in the Caucasian-associated ancestry cluster. Findings of the study overall: Among TCR beta chains of equal frequency, HLA-associated ones were more clonally expanded in a later analysis. In a later analysis, a missense DCLRE1C variant was linked to TCR beta V- and J-gene trimming.

Primers: 60 Vbeta forward and 13 Jbeta reverse. The protocol was immunoSEQ multiplex PCR, while the TCRdb copy is restricted to in-frame clones and leaves out a portion. The sample has 110,000 to 150,000 clones, roughly 80% seen once. This clone was observed a single time. The antigen remains undetermined. The sequence was obtained from a female donor in good health and CMV-seronegative. What was sequenced was PBMCs.

CDR3 amino acids: CSVPRAGGTQETQYF. CDR3 sequence (DNA): TGCAGCGTCCCCCGGGCTGGGGGGACCCAAGAGACCCAGTACTTC. The rearrangement joins TRBV29-1 to TRBJ2-5; TRBD2 is a possible D gene (6 bases). Deletions cut 6 bases from V and 1 base from J, with 18 bases between. The CDR3 runs 15 residues. Germline CDR1 SQVTM, CDR2 ANQGSEA. The whole variable domain, filled in from reference TRBV29-1 and TRBJ2-5, reads SAVISQKPSRDICQRGTSLTIQCQVDSQVTMMFWYRQQPGQSLTLIATANQGSEATYESGFVIDKFPISRPNLTFSTLTVSNMSPEDSSIYLCSVPRAGGTQETQYFGPGTRLLVL.